The present TCR beta chain was sequenced within a study of T-cell reconstitution after alpha-beta-depleted transplantation in children. Unique molecular identifiers were built into the TCRbeta library. From the PCR reads, TCRdb called clonotypes with MiXCR, one entry per CDR3 protein. The sample contains 200,000 to 250,000 distinct CDR3 sequences, 8.5% to 10% of which appear only once. V gave up 2 bases and J gave up 5 bases, with 10 bases separating them. CDR1 and CDR2 (germline): SGHRS, YFSETQ. CDR3 length equals 14 residues. This clonotype turned up a few times. This TCR was recovered from a human donor who donated a stem cell graft to a child with acute lymphoblastic leukemia. The specimen was PBMCs from the stem cell graft donor, collected from the stem cell graft. The rearrangement links TRBV5-1 to TRBJ1-4; D unresolved. The CDR3 DNA sequence: TGCGCCAGCAGCTTTTCTCGGCAAAATGAAAAACTGTTTTTT. This sequence encodes CASSFSRQNEKLFF.